What follows describes a single T cell receptor (beta chain). Its antigen is still unknown. These data are taken from a study of cytomegalovirus exposure and HLA in healthy donors. The study's findings and limits: The authors reported that TCR beta sequences could predict HLA-A and HLA-B alleles. These predictions were accurate for most subjects in the first cohort. In a later analysis, parvovirus B19, influenza, CMV and Epstein-Barr virus appeared linked to several top co-occurrence clusters. As immune exposure information, only CMV serostatus was available. A later analysis found that most CMV-associated TCR beta chains appeared HLA-restricted.

V lost 1 base to trimming and J lost 1 base; unmatched junction nucleotides: 2. This CDR3 is 17 amino acids long. The germline V gene encodes CDR1 SGHAT and CDR2 FQNNGV. PCR primers comprised 60 Vbeta and 13 Jbeta primers. Assay used: immunoSEQ multiplex PCR; TCRdb lists only in-frame clones, some missing. This repertoire comprises around 57,000 clones; its ten largest clones make up more than 9.5%. The chain couples TRBV11-2 to TRBJ2-7; the match to TRBD2 covers 15 bases. This sequence originates from a woman between 45 and 65 years old in good health and CMV-seropositive. Input material: PBMCs. Here the CDR3 reads CASSLGTSGRGSYEQYF. CDR3 nucleotide sequence: TGTGCCAGCAGCTTAGGGACTAGCGGGAGGGGTTCCTACGAGCAGTACTTC.